These 13 T cell receptor beta chains came from one sample sequenced in a study of blood T cell repertoires in COVID-19. Sequencing used immunoSEQ multiplex PCR; TCRdb keeps in-frame clones, though not all of them. Of approximately 210,000 clones listed, 65% to 90% are singletons. Sample: PBMCs or T cells enriched from blood (not recorded which). These receptors were obtained from a woman aged 50 to 60 with acute COVID-19.

This clone was observed a few times. CDR3 sequence: CAWSGQYGQPQHF. The CDR3 nucleotides are TGTGCCTGGAGCGGACAGTATGGTCAGCCCCAGCATTTT. J is TRBJ1-5 and V is TRBV30; TRBD1 might be the D (6 bases). Germline V gene lookup returns CDR1 GTSNPN and CDR2 SVGIG (reference sequence). CDR3 size: 13 residues. The V end lost 3 bases, the J end lost 6 bases, and 12 bases lay between the germline ends.

This clone was detected a few times. The V gene is TRBV7-2, the J gene TRBJ2-3; 12 bases are shared with TRBD2. The CDR3 length is 16 residues. The ends lost 4 bases at V and 4 bases at J; junction bases unmatched: 6. The germline CDR1 and CDR2 sequences are SGHTA and FQGNSA. The CDR3 loop reads CASSSSGGAPADTQYF. The DNA of the CDR3 is TGTGCCAGCAGCTCTAGCGGGGGGGCGCCCGCAGATACGCAGTATTTT.

This rearrangement joins TRBV7-2 to TRBJ2-3; maybe TRBD1 (5 bases). There are 14 residues in the CDR3. Trimming removed 11 bases from V and 4 bases from J, with 19 bases in between. Germline V gene lookup returns CDR1 SGHTA and CDR2 FQGNSA. CDR3 region: CAGALGLEADTQYF. For the CDR3, the DNA is TGTGCCGGGGCCCTGGGCCTTGAGGCAGATACGCAGTATTTT.

This chain joins TRBV5-1 and TRBJ2-7; TRBD1 matches at 7 bases. This CDR3 comprises 14 residues. The V segment lost 0 bases and the J segment 4 bases; nucleotides outside the gene matches: 4. CDR1 and CDR2 from the germline V gene are SGHRS and YFSETQ. CDR3 nucleotide sequence: TGCGCCAGCAGCTTGGGACAGGGAGTTTACGAGCAGTACTTC. Translation gives CASSLGQGVYEQYF.

Concerning this clone: Other DNA sequences in this sample translate to the same CDR3. The V call is TRBV18, the J call TRBJ2-1; 8 bases line up with TRBD2. Germline CDR1 reads KGHSH; CDR2 reads LQKENI. CDR3 length: 13 residues. The junction had 5 bases not matched to a gene; V was cut back by 6 bases and J by 7 bases. CDR3 sequence (DNA): TGTGCCAGCTCCCCCCCGGGGGGGAATGAGCAGTTCTTC. Residues: CASSPPGGNEQFF.

The chain carries TRBV7-3 and TRBJ2-6; possibly TRBD1 for D (6 bases). Trimming left V 3 bases short and J 0 bases short, with 12 bases between. Looked up from germline, CDR1 is SGHTA and CDR2 is FQGTGA. CDR3 size: 17 residues. CDR3 in DNA: TGTGCCAGCAGCTTCTCCGGGACACCCTCTGGGGCCAACGTCCTGACTTTC. This encodes CASSFSGTPSGANVLTF. The full variable domain, rest sourced from reference TRBV7-3 and TRBJ2-6, is GAGVSQTPSNKVTEKGKYVELRCDPISGHTALYWYRQSLGQGPEFLIYFQGTGAADDSGLPNDRFFAVRPEGSVSTLKIQRTERGDSAVYLCASSFSGTPSGANVLTFGAGSRLTVL.

Details on this clone: At the DNA level, this CDR3 is encoded by other sequences in the same sample as well. This rearrangement joins TRBV18 to TRBJ1-1, with TRBD1 matching over 9 bases. V lost 3 bases, J lost 1 base, and 0 bases stayed unmatched. The CDR3 spans 14 residues. Germline CDR1 reads KGHSH; CDR2 reads LQKENI. The chain's CDR3 is CASSPGQGNTEAFF. The CDR3, as DNA: TGTGCCAGCTCACCGGGACAGGGGAACACTGAAGCTTTCTTT.

This clone was observed a handful of times. This chain connects TRBV2 to TRBJ2-1, with 9 bases that match TRBD1. The CDR3 extends over 12 amino acids. V dropped 6 bases and J dropped 9; count of bases not matched to a gene: 3. CDR1 is SNHLY and CDR2 is FYNNEI in the germline V gene. The CDR3 sequence: CASRYRGPEQFF. CDR3 bases: TGTGCCAGCAGGTACAGGGGGCCTGAGCAGTTCTTC.

V gene TRBV5-1 combines with J gene TRBJ2-2; D ambiguous. There are 15 residues in the CDR3. Germline V CDR1 and CDR2: SGHRS, YFSETQ. V was shortened by 0 bases and J by 3 bases, with 9 bases between the two germline ends. CDR3 coding DNA: TGCGCCAGCAGCTTGGCGTCAGAATACACCGGGGAGCTGTTTTTT. Its translation is CASSLASEYTGELFF.

The chain recombines TRBV28 with TRBJ2-5, with a weak D call TRBD2 (6 bases). CDR1 and CDR2 from the germline V gene are MDHEN and SYDVKM. V gave up 6 bases and J gave up 7 bases, with 15 bases separating them. The CDR3 extends over 13 amino acids. The CDR3 region is CASSSPGAVTQYF. The CDR3 nucleotides read TGTGCCAGCAGCTCTCCGGGAGCGGTGACCCAGTACTTC.

The rearrangement uses TRBV18 and TRBJ2-3; 8 positions agree with TRBD2. Germline V gene lookup returns CDR1 KGHSH and CDR2 LQKENI. The CDR3 length is 16 residues. The ends lost 0 bases at V and 1 base at J; junction bases unmatched: 3. CDR3 loop: CASSPPIGGGTDTQYF. The CDR3 bases are TGTGCCAGCTCACCACCTATCGGGGGGGGCACAGATACGCAGTATTTT. The whole variable domain, filled in from reference TRBV18 and TRBJ2-3, reads NAGVMQNPRHLVRRRGQEARLRCSPMKGHSHVYWYRQLPEEGLKFMVYLQKENIIDESGMPKERFSAEFPKEGPSILRIQQVVRGDSAAYFCASSPPIGGGTDTQYFGPGTRLTVL.

The V call is TRBV11-2, the J call TRBJ2-7; 12 nucleotides line up with TRBD2. Germline-derived CDR1 and CDR2 are SGHAT and FQNNGV. V dropped 1 base and J dropped 7; count of bases not matched to a gene: 11. The CDR3 totals 17 residues. The CDR3 region has the DNA TGTGCCAGCAGCTTAGTAGGAACTAGCGGGAGGAAGTTTGAGCAGTACTTC. As protein: CASSLVGTSGRKFEQYF. The entire variable domain, with the rest obtained from reference TRBV11-2 and TRBJ2-7, is as follows: EAGVAQSPRYKIIEKRQSVAFWCNPISGHATLYWYQQILGQGPKLLIQFQNNGVVDDSQLPKDRFSAERLKGVDSTLKIQPAKLEDSAVYLCASSLVGTSGRKFEQYFGPGTRLTVT.

The chain uses TRBV7-9 and TRBJ1-2; possible D gene TRBD1, 5 bases. Germline V gives CDR1 SEHNR, CDR2 FQNEAQ (reference sequence). V shed 3 bases and J shed 2 bases, with 7 bases lying between them. The CDR3 is 13 residues long. For the CDR3, the DNA is TGTGCCAGCAGCTTCGGGGGAAACTATGGCTACACCTTC. This codes for CASSFGGNYGYTF. The whole variable domain, filled in from reference TRBV7-9 and TRBJ1-2, reads DTGVSQNPRHKITKRGQNVTFRCDPISEHNRLYWYRQTLGQGPEFLTYFQNEAQLEKSRLLSDRFSAERPKGSFSTLEIQRTEQGDSAMYLCASSFGGNYGYTFGSGTRLTVV.